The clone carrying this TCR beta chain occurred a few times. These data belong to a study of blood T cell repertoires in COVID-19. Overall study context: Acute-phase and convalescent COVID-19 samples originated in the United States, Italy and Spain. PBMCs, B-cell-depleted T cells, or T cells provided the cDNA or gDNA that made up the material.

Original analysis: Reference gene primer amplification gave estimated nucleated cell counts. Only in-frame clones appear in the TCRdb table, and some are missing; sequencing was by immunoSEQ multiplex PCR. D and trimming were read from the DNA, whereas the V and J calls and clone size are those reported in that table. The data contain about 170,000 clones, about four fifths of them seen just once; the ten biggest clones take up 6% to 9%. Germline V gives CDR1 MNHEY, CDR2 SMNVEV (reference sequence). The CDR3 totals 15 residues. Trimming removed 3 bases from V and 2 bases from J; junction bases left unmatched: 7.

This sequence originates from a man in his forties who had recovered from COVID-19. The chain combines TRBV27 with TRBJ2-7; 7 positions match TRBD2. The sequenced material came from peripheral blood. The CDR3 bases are TGTGCCAGCAGTTTTAACGCGGGAGCGACCTACGAGCAGTACTTC. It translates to CASSFNAGATYEQYF.